The T cell receptor (beta chain) described here comes from a study of CD8 T cells in cerebrospinal fluid in Alzheimer's disease. Study as a whole: Plate-based nested PCR sequencing and droplet-based sequencing measured CSF T cell clonal expansion.

TCRdb re-called the 10x single-cell sequencing reads; every CDR3 protein appears as one record, without DNA. Reported are more than 1,300 distinct CDR3 sequences; the ten largest clones contain around 5.6%. Overall study findings and caveats: The authors cautioned that cerebrospinal fluid EBV-specific TCRs do not prove EBV causes Alzheimer's. Healthy subjects less often had a clone of at least 3% than Alzheimer's patients. In mild cognitive impairment or Alzheimer's disease, the biggest CSF clone made up more TCRs than in controls.

The CDR3 has 12 residues. CDR1 and CDR2 (germline): MNHNS, SASEGT. Considering frequency, this clonotype is medium-sized. What it binds is not known. V gene TRBV6-1 combines with J gene TRBJ1-1. Sequenced: cerebrospinal fluid. This clonotype originated in a human donor with Alzheimer's disease. CDR3 region: CASSEQYTEAFF.